This TCR beta chain was sequenced in a study of blood T cell repertoires in COVID-19. Study summary: Donors in the United States, Italy and Spain gave samples during acute or convalescent COVID-19. Sources were T cells, B-cell-depleted T cells, or PBMCs; the material itself was cDNA or gDNA.

The CDR3 has 16 residues. CDR1 and CDR2 from the germline V gene are SGHTA and FQGNSA. The ends were cut back, 1 base at V and 1 base at J, with 11 bases in the middle. Original analysis: The authors estimated nucleated cell counts from reference gene primer amplification. Clones were read by immunoSEQ multiplex PCR, and TCRdb kept only the in-frame ones, dropping some. V, J and clone size were drawn from that table, and D and trimming were deduced from the DNA. Of about 50,000 clones in the sample, about 90% were seen once. The chain employs TRBV7-2 and TRBJ2-1; D possibly corresponds to TRBD2 (5 bases). The sequence came from a human donor in a cohort sampled during active COVID-19. Material: peripheral blood. The DNA for the CDR3 is TGTGCCAGCAGCTTAGAATGGAGGAGTTCCTACAATGAGCAGTTCTTC. Its translation is CASSLEWRSSYNEQFF.